This TCR beta chain was retrieved from a study of blood T cell repertoires in COVID-19. Study in general: Acute and convalescent COVID-19 specimens originated in the United States, Italy and Spain. T cells, B-cell-depleted T cells, or PBMCs provided the cDNA or gDNA that served as material.

Per the authors' pipeline: For nucleated cells, counts were estimated from reference gene primer amplification. This table comes from immunoSEQ multiplex PCR, and its TCRdb copy is limited to in-frame clones, with some not included. V, J and clone size are those of that table, while D and trimming were read from the DNA. The table lists over 300,000 clones, around 82% of them singletons. This CDR3 has 16 residues. V gave up 0 bases and J gave up 3 bases, with 14 bases separating them. Germline CDR1 ENHRY, CDR2 SYGVKD. The clonotype comes from a woman aged 45-65 years with acute or convalescent COVID-19. Sequencing input: peripheral blood. The chain employs TRBV10-3 and TRBJ1-1, with D possibly matching TRBD1 (5 bases). The CDR3 region has the DNA TGTGCCATCAGTGAGTCAGGGGTCCAAGAGGACACTGAAGCTTTCTTT. Translation: CAISESGVQEDTEAFF.